This TCR beta chain stems from a study of brain metastases from non-small cell lung cancer. Study-wide points: Brain metastases shared most TCR repertoire with primaries, with sparse T cells. T-cell clones appeared expanded in around 61% of brain metastases relative to matched primary tumors. T-cell infiltration was lower in brain metastases than primaries (P < 0.001).

Repertoires were generated with immunoSEQ multiplex PCR, while TCRdb's copy carries only in-frame clones and drops some. Among under 2,500 clones listed, about four fifths were seen once. The V gene's germline CDR1 is SGHVS and CDR2 FNYEAQ. CDR3 length: 16 amino acids. This clone was detected once. As yet, its antigen is unknown. A junction end diverges from the germline sequence, so it may reflect a read error. The chain uses TRBV7-6 and TRBJ2-5, with D possibly being TRBD2 (7 bases). The TCR originated in a donor older than 35 with non-small cell lung cancer. Source material: primary lung tumor tissue. The CDR3 region is CANSSTSRDTQETQYF. The CDR3 DNA sequence: TGTGCCAACAGCTCGACTAGCCGGGACACCCAAGAGACCCAGTACTTC.